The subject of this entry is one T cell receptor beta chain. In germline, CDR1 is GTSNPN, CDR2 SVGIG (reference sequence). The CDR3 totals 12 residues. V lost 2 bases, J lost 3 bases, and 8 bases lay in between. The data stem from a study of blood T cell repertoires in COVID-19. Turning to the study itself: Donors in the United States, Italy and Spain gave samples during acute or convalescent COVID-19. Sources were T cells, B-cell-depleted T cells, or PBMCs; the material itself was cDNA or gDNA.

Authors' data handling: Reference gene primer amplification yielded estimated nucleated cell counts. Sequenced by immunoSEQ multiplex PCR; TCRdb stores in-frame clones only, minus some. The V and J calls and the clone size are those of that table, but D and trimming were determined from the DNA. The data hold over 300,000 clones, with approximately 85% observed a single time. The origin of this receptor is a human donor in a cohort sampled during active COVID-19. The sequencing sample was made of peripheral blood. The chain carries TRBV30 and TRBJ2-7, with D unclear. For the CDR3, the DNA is TGTGCCTGGAGTATCACCTACTACGAGCAGTACTTC. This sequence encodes CAWSITYYEQYF.